The T cell receptor (beta chain) described here comes from a study of radiotherapy plus CTLA-4 blockade in lung cancer. Turning to the study itself: 15% to 20% of patients responded objectively, and around 32% achieved disease control.

Enrolled patients, whose metastatic non-small-cell lung cancer was chemo-refractory, received focal radiation plus CTLA-4 blockade with ipilimumab. Only in-frame clones appear in the TCRdb table, and some are missing; sequencing was by immunoSEQ multiplex PCR. This table holds 45,000 to 55,000 clones, roughly 88% found once. The CDR3 runs to 15 residues. Germline CDR1 and CDR2: WSHSY and SAAADI. V lost 2 bases and J 5 bases, leaving 12 bases between the germline ends. This chain uses TRBV10-2 with TRBJ2-2, with D possibly matching TRBD2 (6 bases). Source: peripheral blood, taken from a patient treated with radiotherapy plus ipilimumab. This receptor was identified in a human donor with non-small cell lung cancer whose response to radiotherapy plus ipilimumab could not be evaluated. The CDR3 protein is CASSERRSGTGELFF. CDR3 DNA sequence: TGCGCCAGCAGTGAGAGGCGGAGCGGGACCGGGGAGCTGTTTTTT.